Below are 19 T cell receptor beta chains sequenced from a single sample in a study of spatial heterogeneity in lung cancer. These TCRs' antigens remain unknown. Study results and caveats: Counts of expanded alpha and beta TCRs within tumors tracked the tumor nonsynonymous mutation count.

MiXCR, run by TCRdb on the 5' RACE reads, gives a single entry per CDR3 protein. The sample includes 15,000 to 20,000 distinct CDR3 sequences, about 6% of them seen just once. Time point denoted: sample taken at primary tumor resection. The material sequenced was lung tumor tissue, taken at surgery. These receptors were obtained from a female donor with early-stage non-small cell lung cancer.

This clonotype is labeled medium-sized. The rearrangement joins TRBV20-1 to TRBJ2-5; TRBD1 is a possible D gene (5 bases). CDR1 is DFQATT, CDR2 SNEGSKA, per germline (reference sequence). Trimming left V 6 bases short and J 4 bases short, with 21 bases between. CDR3 size: 15 residues. The CDR3 spells CSAERPDQGGETQYF. The CDR3 DNA sequence: TGCAGTGCCGAGCGACCAGACCAGGGCGGAGAGACCCAGTACTTC.

This clonotype appeared many times. This sequence joins TRBV7-2 and TRBJ2-5; D might be TRBD1 (6 bases). The germline gives CDR1 SGHTA, CDR2 FQGNSA. The CDR3 has 14 amino acids. V gave up 5 bases and J gave up 3 bases, with 13 bases separating them. The CDR3 protein is CASSLSRDKETQYF. In DNA form, the CDR3 reads TGTGCCAGCAGCCTTTCCCGGGACAAAGAGACCCAGTACTTC. The full variable domain, in which reference TRBV7-2 and TRBJ2-5 provide the parts outside the CDR3, is GAGVSQSPSNKVTEKGKDVELRCDPISGHTALYWYRQSLGQGLEFLIYFQGNSAPDKSGLPSDRFSAERTGGSVSTLTIQRTQQEDSAVYLCASSLSRDKETQYFGPGTRLLVL.

There are many counts of this clonotype. The V gene is TRBV29-1, the J gene TRBJ2-5; D assignment may be TRBD1 or TRBD2 (6 bases each). Germline CDR1 reads SQVTM; CDR2 reads ANQGSEA. The CDR3 runs to 14 residues. V dropped 7 bases and J dropped 2 bases, with 17 bases sitting between them. The CDR3 DNA reads TGCAGCGGGAGAGACAGGAGGGGACAAGAGACCCAGTACTTC. It codes for CSGRDRRGQETQYF.

This rearrangement joins TRBV10-3 to TRBJ2-3; no clear D. The CDR3 is 12 amino acids. V was trimmed by 8 bases and J by 0 bases, leaving 6 bases between them. Germline CDR1 reads ENHRY; CDR2 reads SYGVKD. The CDR3 coding sequence is TGTGCCATCTCCCAAAGCACAGATACGCAGTATTTT. It translates to CAISQSTDTQYF.

This clonotype was counted ten times or more. This rearrangement joins TRBV19 to TRBJ2-5; D remains unclear. The CDR3 totals 13 residues. Germline V gene data show CDR1 as LNHDA and CDR2 as SQIVND (reference sequence). V lost 10 bases, J lost 5 bases, and 17 bases lay in between. CDR3 coding DNA: TGTGCCACGTCGAAGTCTTTCATCGAGACCCAGTACTTC. Protein sequence: CATSKSFIETQYF.

This clonotype was observed many times. The chain joins TRBV5-6 to TRBJ2-5; D is unresolved. From germline, CDR1 is SGHDT and CDR2 YYEEEE. This CDR3 has 14 residues. Trimming removed 0 bases from V and 5 bases from J, with 11 bases in between. In DNA form, the CDR3 reads TGTGCCAGCAGCTTGGATGAGCTAGGGGAGACCCAGTACTTC. This sequence encodes CASSLDELGETQYF.

This CDR3 reads CATGENYGYTF. CDR3 sequence (DNA): TGTGCCACAGGGGAAAACTATGGCTACACCTTC. V gene TRBV10-3 combines with J gene TRBJ1-2, with TRBD1 as a possible D gene (6 bases). The CDR3 has 11 amino acids. The V gene lost 10 bases and the J gene lost 2 bases, with 8 bases spanning the gap. The V gene's germline CDR1 is ENHRY and CDR2 SYGVKD.

This clonotype appeared many times. The rearrangement joins TRBV20-1 to TRBJ1-2, with 9 bases identical to TRBD1. The CDR3 runs to 16 residues. Germline lookup yields CDR1 DFQATT and CDR2 SNEGSKA (reference sequence). Trimming at V came to 4 bases and at J to 5 bases, leaving 14 bases not matched to a gene. Written as DNA, the CDR3 is TGCAGTGCTAATAGGGGACGGGACAGGGTTTTGTATGGCTACACCTTC. This codes for CSANRGRDRVLYGYTF.

This clonotype was picked up one time. The chain links TRBV4-1 to TRBJ2-5, with 12 bases identical to TRBD1. After removal of 4 bases from V and 1 base from J, the junction contained 10 bases not matched to a gene. The CDR3 length is 18 residues. Germline-derived CDR1 and CDR2 are MGHRA and YSYEKL. The CDR3 nucleotides read TGCGCCAGCAGCCGTCCGCCTGGGACAGGGGGCAGCCAAGAGACCCAGTACTTC. Amino acids: CASSRPPGTGGSQETQYF.

Many counts were recorded for this clonotype. The chain carries TRBV27 and TRBJ1-2; 8 bases agree with TRBD1. The germline V gene has CDR1 MNHEY and CDR2 SMNVEV (reference sequence). CDR3 size: 16 residues. The junction had 13 bases not matched to a gene; V was cut back by 2 bases and J by 8 bases. The DNA of the CDR3 is TGTGCCAGCAGTTTAGAGGACAGGGCCGATCTATCGGGCTACACCTTC. Amino acids: CASSLEDRADLSGYTF.

Ten or more counts support this clonotype. V usage is TRBV12-3 or TRBV12-4 and J usage is TRBJ2-7, with D unresolved. V lost 0 bases and J lost 0, with 9 bases in between. The CDR3 contains 15 residues. The CDR3 DNA reads as TGTGCCAGCAGTTTAGCGTATGGGGACTCCTACGAGCAGTACTTC. It codes for CASSLAYGDSYEQYF.

This clonotype was found many times. The chain has TRBV7-8 and TRBJ2-1; D assignment may be TRBD1 or TRBD2 (5 bases each). Trimming left V 3 bases short and J 5 bases short, with 17 bases between. Germline V lookup: CDR1 SGHVS, CDR2 FQNEAQ. CDR3 size: 16 residues. CDR3 in DNA: TGTGCCAGCAGCTTGGGGACGAGATCCAGGAACAATGAGCAGTTCTTC. Protein product: CASSLGTRSRNNEQFF.

This clonotype was picked up many times. The chain couples TRBV28 to TRBJ1-1; TRBD1 matches 10 bases. The ends lost 5 bases at V and 6 bases at J; junction bases unmatched: 9. The germline gives CDR1 MDHEN, CDR2 SYDVKM. The CDR3 has 15 residues. The CDR3 reads CASSDRGRRGAEAFF. CDR3 nucleotide sequence: TGTGCCAGCAGTGACAGGGGGCGCCGGGGCGCTGAAGCTTTCTTT.

This clonotype was recorded at least ten times. The chain uses TRBV7-6 and TRBJ1-2; TRBD1 matches 7 bases. This CDR3 region has 13 residues. V trimming: 5 bases; J trimming: 5 bases; junction bases outside the gene matches: 5. Germline lookup yields CDR1 SGHVS and CDR2 FNYEAQ. DNA for the CDR3: TGTGCCAGCAGCGGATCAGGGGGTTATGGCTACACCTTC. Its protein product is CASSGSGGYGYTF.

This clonotype was counted ten times or more. The chain joins TRBV28 to TRBJ1-1; D not certain. The germline V and J ends were trimmed by 2 bases and 1 base, with 11 bases remaining between them. Germline loops: CDR1 MDHEN, CDR2 SYDVKM. This CDR3 comprises 15 residues. CDR3 in DNA: TGTGCCAGCAGTTTACCCCCCCCTCAGAACACTGAAGCTTTCTTT. This translates into CASSLPPPQNTEAFF. The full variable domain, completed using reference TRBV28 and TRBJ1-1, is DVKVTQSSRYLVKRTGEKVFLECVQDMDHENMFWYRQDPGLGLRLIYFSYDVKMKEKGDIPEGYSVSREKKERFSLILESASTNQTSMYLCASSLPPPQNTEAFFGQGTRLTVV.

This clonotype appeared many times. The rearrangement links TRBV7-9 to TRBJ1-4, with TRBD1 identical over 7 bases. Germline CDR1 SEHNR, CDR2 FQNEAQ (reference sequence). With V trimmed by 4 bases and J by 2 bases, 10 bases remained unmatched. This CDR3 contains 17 residues. For the CDR3, the DNA is TGTGCCAGCAGCTCGGGACAGCAAAAGACCACTAATGAAAAACTGTTTTTT. Encoded protein: CASSSGQQKTTNEKLFF.

This clonotype was recorded many times. J is TRBJ2-1 and V is TRBV20-1; no clear D. Between the trimmed V and J ends, which lost 3 bases and 9 bases, there was a span of 18 bases. The CDR3 is made up of 14 amino acids. The germline CDR1 and CDR2 sequences are DFQATT and SNEGSKA (reference sequence). The CDR3 nucleotides read TGCAGTGCTAGTGTGACGCGCCCTTCGGGTGAGCAGTTCTTC. It is translated as CSASVTRPSGEQFF.

This clonotype showed up many times. The chain carries TRBV20-1 and TRBJ1-1; weak D call: TRBD1 (6 bases). Trimming left V 0 bases short and J 1 base short, with 18 bases between. Germline lookup yields CDR1 DFQATT and CDR2 SNEGSKA (reference sequence). This CDR3 spans 17 amino acids. CDR3 coding DNA: TGCAGTGCTAGAGATCTCGCCAGGACAGCGGGGAACACTGAAGCTTTCTTT. Residues: CSARDLARTAGNTEAFF.

The V call is TRBV19, the J call TRBJ1-5; no firm D call. Germline CDR1 and CDR2: LNHDA and SQIVND (reference sequence). V lost 0 bases and J 4 bases, leaving 19 bases between the germline ends. The CDR3 totals 18 residues. The CDR3 is CASSIDQFRLGSNQPQHF. DNA for the CDR3: TGTGCCAGTAGTATAGACCAGTTCCGCCTAGGGTCGAATCAGCCCCAGCATTTT.